Listed below are T cell receptor beta chains from one sample, sequenced in a study of blood T cell repertoires in COVID-19. Here immunoSEQ multiplex PCR was the method, and the copy in TCRdb shows in-frame clones only, minus some. The table lists over 250,000 clones, around 87% of them singletons. Material: peripheral blood. The receptors derive from a woman in her 40s who had recovered from COVID-19. The CDR3 runs from the conserved cysteine through the conserved F or W. A clone size is listed for some rows: how often the clone was seen (once, few, many), or a class if it is expanded.

v_gene | abundance | CDR3aa
TRBV6-5 | . | CASTLVLGAGNTIYF
TRBV2 | . | CASSEERNTEAFF
TRBV5-3 | . | CARSLSQEGNQPQHF
TRBV9 | . | CASSVTGAAGNTIYF
TRBV2 | . | CASSGTSVTDTQYF
TRBV6-2/TRBV6-3 | . | CASSVYRTGGRDTQYF
TRBV19 | once | CASSIQGPRASAGELFF
TRBV4-1 | . | CASTLRDRGDEQYF
TRBV30 | . | CAWSVPGEGTNEKLFF
TRBV21-1 | . | CASSKVNRTGELFF
TRBV3-1/TRBV3-2 | . | CASSHPQVGGLAPYNEQFF
TRBV3-1/TRBV3-2 | . | CASSPGTISLQETQYF
TRBV29-1 | few | CSVEEGRRTEAFF
TRBV6-5 | . | CASSLRDRGVYEQYF
TRBV6-5 | few | CASRGSGGNTIYF
TRBV27 | . | CASRSGSDYYEQYF
TRBV3-1/TRBV3-2 | . | CASSQDLPGSAYGYTF
TRBV19 | once | CASSIRGISGNTIYF
TRBV12-1 | . | CASSFDSSSYEQYF
TRBV7-9 | . | CASSPGTGHYGYTF
TRBV14 | . | CASSHSRGKNIQYF
TRBV15 | once | CATSDRSGNTIYF
TRBV4-1 | . | CASSQAGPYGYTF
TRBV10-3 | . | CAISEGGRDIWHF
TRBV19 | . | CASSISGTTNTEAFF
TRBV2 | . | CASSEAPPRQSGLNTEAFF
TRBV29-1 | . | CSSWTGDLTGYTF
TRBV5-1 | . | CASSLFGQGYNEQFF
TRBV7-3 | . | CASSFLAQGSNTGELFF
TRBV27 | . | CASSLGGGGNIQYF
TRBV5-4 | few | CASRMTGINYGYTF
TRBV3-1/TRBV3-2 | . | CASSQGYRDGEQYF
TRBV4-1 | . | CASSQRQGTQPQHF
TRBV28 | . | CASRTGKTLNSPLHF
TRBV19 | . | CASSRGTRNPKDQPQHF
TRBV6-6 | . | CASSLFTGRPSGANVLTF
TRBV18 | . | CASSHGDRLGYGYTF
TRBV7-2 | few | CASSLAGGVPTQYF
TRBV7-9 | many | CASSLTGGYNEQFF
TRBV7-2 | . | CASSLGLAGGWSYEQYF
TRBV18 | . | CASSPLQGGTDTQYF
TRBV6-5 | . | CASSYLTGEDGYTF
TRBV11-2 | . | CASSARTGISSPLHF
TRBV6-2/TRBV6-3 | . | CASSPGSHPSYEQYF
TRBV5-1 | . | CASSSGQGAVDTQYF
TRBV5-5 | . | CASRLSGTGAYGYTF
TRBV11-2 | . | CASKPGGATEAFF
TRBV5-1 | . | CASSRGQGPNLYGYTF
TRBV5-1 | . | CASSLAVGSDTQYF
TRBV27 | . | CASSTRVAGLTDTQYF
TRBV10-3 | . | CAISENRRGGQPQHF
TRBV5-6 | . | CASSLGGVYGYTF
TRBV9 | few | CASSSGGGPISGNTIYF